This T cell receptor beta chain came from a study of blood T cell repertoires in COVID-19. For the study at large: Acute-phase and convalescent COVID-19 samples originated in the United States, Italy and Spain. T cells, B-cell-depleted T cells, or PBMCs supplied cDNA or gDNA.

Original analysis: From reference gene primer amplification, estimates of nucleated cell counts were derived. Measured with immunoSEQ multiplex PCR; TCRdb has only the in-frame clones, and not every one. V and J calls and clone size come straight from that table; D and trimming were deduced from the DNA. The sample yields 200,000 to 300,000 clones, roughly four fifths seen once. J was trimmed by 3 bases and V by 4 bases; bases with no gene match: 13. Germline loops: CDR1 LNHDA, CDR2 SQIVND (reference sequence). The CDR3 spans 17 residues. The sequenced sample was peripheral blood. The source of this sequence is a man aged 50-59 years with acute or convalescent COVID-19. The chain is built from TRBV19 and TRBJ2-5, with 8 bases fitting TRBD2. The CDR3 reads CASSSLSGGGLKETQYF. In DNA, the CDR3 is TGTGCCAGTAGTAGCTTATCGGGGGGGGGCCTAAAAGAGACCCAGTACTTC.